This TCR beta chain comes out of a study of blood T cells in healthy people across ages. No fewer than 6 micrograms of total RNA were isolated from every sample. The authors ran a second PCR of 7 to 11 cycles using a sample-barcoded 5' primer and a J-beta primer mix. TCRdb passed the 5' RACE reads through MiXCR, listing each CDR3 protein once. The sample has 920,000 or so distinct CDR3 sequences; under 45% are singletons. Germline lookup yields CDR1 SGHRS and CDR2 YFSETQ. CDR3 length: 15 amino acids. V lost 2 bases and J lost 5; bases outside the gene matches: 8. The clonotype comes from a woman aged 55-70 years in good health. Sequencing input: blood. This chain links TRBV5-1 with TRBJ2-7; 9 bases are shared with TRBD1. The CDR3 protein is CASSFGGQGGNEQYF. The DNA for the CDR3 is TGCGCCAGCAGCTTCGGGGGACAGGGTGGAAACGAGCAGTACTTC.